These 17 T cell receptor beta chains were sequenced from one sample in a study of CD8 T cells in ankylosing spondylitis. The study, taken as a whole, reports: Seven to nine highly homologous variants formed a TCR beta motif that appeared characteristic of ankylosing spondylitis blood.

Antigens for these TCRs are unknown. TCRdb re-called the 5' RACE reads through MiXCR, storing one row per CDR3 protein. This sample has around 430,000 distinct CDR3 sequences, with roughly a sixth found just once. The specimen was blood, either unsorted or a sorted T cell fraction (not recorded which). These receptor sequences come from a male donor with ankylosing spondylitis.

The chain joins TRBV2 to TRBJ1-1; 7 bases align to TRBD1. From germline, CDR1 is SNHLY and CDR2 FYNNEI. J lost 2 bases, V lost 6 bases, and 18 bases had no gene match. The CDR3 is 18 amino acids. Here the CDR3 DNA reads TGTGCCAGCAGCAAAGAGGATACTAACAGGGGATTCAACACTGAAGCTTTCTTT. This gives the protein CASSKEDTNRGFNTEAFF.

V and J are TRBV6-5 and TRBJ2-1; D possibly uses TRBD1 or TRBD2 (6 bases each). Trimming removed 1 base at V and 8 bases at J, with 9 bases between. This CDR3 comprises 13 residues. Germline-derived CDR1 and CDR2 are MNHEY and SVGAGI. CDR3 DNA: TGTGCCAGCAGTTACTTAGGGGGGCATGAGCAGTTCTTC. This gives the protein CASSYLGGHEQFF.

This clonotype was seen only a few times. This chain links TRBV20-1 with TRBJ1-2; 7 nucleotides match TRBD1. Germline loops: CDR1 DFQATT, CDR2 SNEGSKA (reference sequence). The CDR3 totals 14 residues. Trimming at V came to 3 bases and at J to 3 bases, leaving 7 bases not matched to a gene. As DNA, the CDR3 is TGCAGTGCTAGGCCGGGACAGAGTTACTATGGCTACACCTTC. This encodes CSARPGQSYYGYTF.

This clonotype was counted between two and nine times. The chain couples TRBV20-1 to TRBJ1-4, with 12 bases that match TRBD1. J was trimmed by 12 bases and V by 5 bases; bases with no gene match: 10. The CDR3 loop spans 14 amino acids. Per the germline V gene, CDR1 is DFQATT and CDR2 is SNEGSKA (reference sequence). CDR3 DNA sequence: TGCAGTGCTGGCGGCGGGACAGGGGGCGGAGAACTGTTTTTT. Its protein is CSAGGGTGGGELFF.

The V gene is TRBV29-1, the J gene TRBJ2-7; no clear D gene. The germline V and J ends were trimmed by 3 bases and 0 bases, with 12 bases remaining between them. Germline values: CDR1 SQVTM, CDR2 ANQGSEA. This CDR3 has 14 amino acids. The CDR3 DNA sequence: TGCAGCGTTGATCTGGGCGGTAGCTCCTACGAGCAGTACTTC. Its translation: CSVDLGGSSYEQYF.

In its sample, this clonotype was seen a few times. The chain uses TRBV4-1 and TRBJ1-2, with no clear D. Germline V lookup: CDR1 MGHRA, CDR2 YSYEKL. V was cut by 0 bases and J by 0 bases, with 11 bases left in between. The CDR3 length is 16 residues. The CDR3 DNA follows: TGCGCCAGCAGCCAAGATGAGCGGGGAGCTAACTATGGCTACACCTTC. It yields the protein CASSQDERGANYGYTF.

CDR3 DNA sequence: TGTGCCAGCAGTAGAAGCCCGGATAGCACCTACGAGCAGTACTTC. Encoded protein: CASSRSPDSTYEQYF. The chain employs TRBV27 and TRBJ2-7; D call uncertain. The ends were cut back, 5 bases at V and 2 bases at J, with 16 bases in the middle. Germline V gene data show CDR1 as MNHEY and CDR2 as SMNVEV (reference sequence). CDR3 length: 15 residues.

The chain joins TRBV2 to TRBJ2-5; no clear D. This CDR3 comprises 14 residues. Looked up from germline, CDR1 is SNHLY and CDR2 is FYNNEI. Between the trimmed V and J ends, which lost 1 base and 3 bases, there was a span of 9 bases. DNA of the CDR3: TGTGCCAGCAGTGAAGGTATAAACAAAGAGACCCAGTACTTC. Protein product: CASSEGINKETQYF.

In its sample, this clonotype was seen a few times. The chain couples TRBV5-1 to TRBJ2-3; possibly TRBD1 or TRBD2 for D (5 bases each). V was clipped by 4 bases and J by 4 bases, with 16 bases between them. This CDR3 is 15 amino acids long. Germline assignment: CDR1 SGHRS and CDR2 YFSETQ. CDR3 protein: CASSPQGSGADTQYF. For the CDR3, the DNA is TGCGCCAGCAGCCCGCAGGGAAGCGGCGCAGATACGCAGTATTTT.

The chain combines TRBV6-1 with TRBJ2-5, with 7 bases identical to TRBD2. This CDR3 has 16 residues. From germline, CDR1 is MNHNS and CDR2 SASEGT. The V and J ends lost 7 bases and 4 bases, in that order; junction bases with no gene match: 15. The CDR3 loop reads CASTQPGGRFIETQYF. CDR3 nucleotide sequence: TGTGCCAGCACCCAGCCCGGGGGGAGGTTCATAGAGACCCAGTACTTC.

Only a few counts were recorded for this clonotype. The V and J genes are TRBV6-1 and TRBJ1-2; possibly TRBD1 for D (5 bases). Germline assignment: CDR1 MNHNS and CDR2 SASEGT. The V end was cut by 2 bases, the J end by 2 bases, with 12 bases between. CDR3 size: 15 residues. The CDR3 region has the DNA TGTGCCAGCAGTGAACCCGAGACAGCGAACTATGGCTACACCTTC. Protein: CASSEPETANYGYTF.

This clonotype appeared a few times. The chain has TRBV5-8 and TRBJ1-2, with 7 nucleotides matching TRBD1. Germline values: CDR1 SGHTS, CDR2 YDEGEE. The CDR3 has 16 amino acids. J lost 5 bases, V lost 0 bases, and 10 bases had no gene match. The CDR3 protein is CASSLGDSGDRYGYTF. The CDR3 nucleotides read TGTGCCAGCAGCTTGGGGGACAGCGGGGATCGATATGGCTACACCTTC.

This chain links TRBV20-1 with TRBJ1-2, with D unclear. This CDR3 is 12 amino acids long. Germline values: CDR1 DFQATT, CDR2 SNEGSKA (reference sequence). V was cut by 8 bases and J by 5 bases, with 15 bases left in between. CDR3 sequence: CSLASSVYGYTF. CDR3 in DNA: TGCAGTCTCGCCTCCTCCGTATATGGCTACACCTTC.

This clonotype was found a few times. The CDR3 protein is CASSQARLAGGKGDTQYF. The CDR3 DNA sequence: TGCGCCAGCAGCCAAGCACGACTAGCGGGGGGAAAGGGAGATACGCAGTATTTT. The genes are TRBV4-1 and TRBJ2-3; 13 bases are shared with TRBD2. The J segment lost 5 bases and the V segment lost 1 base, leaving 9 bases of the junction unmatched. The germline gives CDR1 MGHRA, CDR2 YSYEKL. This CDR3 comprises 18 residues.

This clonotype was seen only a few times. The CDR3 region is CSARVKGHYTDTQYF. The CDR3 DNA is TGCAGTGCTAGGGTAAAGGGCCATTACACAGATACGCAGTATTTT. The gene calls are TRBV20-1 and TRBJ2-3, with D uncertain. The CDR3 is made up of 15 amino acids. Germline V CDR1 and CDR2: DFQATT, SNEGSKA (reference sequence). Trimming stripped 3 bases from V and 2 bases from J, with 15 bases between.

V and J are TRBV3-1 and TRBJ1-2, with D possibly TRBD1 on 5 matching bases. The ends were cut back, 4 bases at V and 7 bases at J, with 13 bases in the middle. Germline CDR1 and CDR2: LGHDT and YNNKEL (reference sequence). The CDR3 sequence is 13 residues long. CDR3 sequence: CASSPRDRGGYTF. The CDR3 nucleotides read TGTGCCAGCAGCCCCCGGGACCGAGGTGGCTACACCTTC. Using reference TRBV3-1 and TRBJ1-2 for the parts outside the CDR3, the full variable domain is DTAVSQTPKYLVTQMGNDKSIKCEQNLGHDTMYWYKQDSKKFLKIMFSYNNKELIINETVPNRFSPKSPDKAHLNLHINSLELGDSAVYFCASSPRDRGGYTFGSGTRLTVV.

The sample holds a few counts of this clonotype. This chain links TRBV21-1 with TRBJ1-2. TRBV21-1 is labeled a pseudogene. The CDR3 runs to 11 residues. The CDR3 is CAAQADYGYTF. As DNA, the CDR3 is TGTGCCGCACAGGCGGACTATGGCTACACCTTC.